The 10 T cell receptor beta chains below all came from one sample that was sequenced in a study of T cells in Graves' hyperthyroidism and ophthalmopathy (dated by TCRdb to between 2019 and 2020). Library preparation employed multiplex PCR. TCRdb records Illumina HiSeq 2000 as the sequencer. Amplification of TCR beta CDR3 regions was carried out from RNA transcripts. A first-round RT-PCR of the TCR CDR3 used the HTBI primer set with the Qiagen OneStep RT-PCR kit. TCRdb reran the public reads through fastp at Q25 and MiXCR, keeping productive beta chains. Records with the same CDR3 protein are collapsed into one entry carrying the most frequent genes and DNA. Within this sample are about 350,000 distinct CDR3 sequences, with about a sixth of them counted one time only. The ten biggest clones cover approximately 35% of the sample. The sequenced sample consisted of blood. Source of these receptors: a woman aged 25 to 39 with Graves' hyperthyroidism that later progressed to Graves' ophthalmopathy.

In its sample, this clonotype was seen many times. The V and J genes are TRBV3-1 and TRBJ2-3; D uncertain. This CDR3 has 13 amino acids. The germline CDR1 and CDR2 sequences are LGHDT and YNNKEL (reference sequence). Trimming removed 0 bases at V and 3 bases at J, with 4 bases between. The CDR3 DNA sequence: TGTGCCAGCAGCCAAGAGATGACAGATACGCAGTATTTT. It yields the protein CASSQEMTDTQYF.

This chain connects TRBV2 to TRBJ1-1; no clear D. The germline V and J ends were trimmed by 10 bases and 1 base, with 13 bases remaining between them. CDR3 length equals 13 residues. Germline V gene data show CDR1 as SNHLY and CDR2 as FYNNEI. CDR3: CATSKHPNTEAFF. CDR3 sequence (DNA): TGTGCCACCTCGAAACACCCGAACACTGAAGCTTTCTTT.

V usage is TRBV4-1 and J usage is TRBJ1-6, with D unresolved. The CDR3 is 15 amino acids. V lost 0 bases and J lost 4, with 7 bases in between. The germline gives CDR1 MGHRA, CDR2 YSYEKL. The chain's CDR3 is CASSQDVGYNSPLHF. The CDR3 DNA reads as TGCGCCAGCAGCCAAGATGTGGGGTATAATTCACCCCTCCACTTT.

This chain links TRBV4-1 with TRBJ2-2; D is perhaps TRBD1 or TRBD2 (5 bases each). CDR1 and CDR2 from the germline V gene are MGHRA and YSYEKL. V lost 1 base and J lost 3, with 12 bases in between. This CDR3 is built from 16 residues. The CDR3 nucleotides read TGCGCCAGCAGCCAAGGGCGCTTGGGGGACACCGGGGAGCTGTTTTTT. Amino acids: CASSQGRLGDTGELFF.

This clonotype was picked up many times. CDR3 sequence reads: CASSSPASALLNYEQYF. The DNA of the CDR3 is TGTGCCAGCAGCTCCCCAGCCAGTGCTCTTTTAAACTACGAGCAGTACTTC. This chain links TRBV11-2 with TRBJ2-7, with no clear D. Germline V gene sequence: CDR1 SGHAT, CDR2 FQNNGV. Trimming removed 4 bases at V and 3 bases at J, with 22 bases between. The CDR3 has 17 amino acids.

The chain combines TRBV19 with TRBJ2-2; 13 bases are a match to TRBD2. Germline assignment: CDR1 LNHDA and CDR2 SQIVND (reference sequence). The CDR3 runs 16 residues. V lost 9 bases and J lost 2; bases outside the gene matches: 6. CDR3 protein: CASGTSGTINTGELFF. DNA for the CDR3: TGTGCCAGCGGGACTAGCGGGACTATTAACACCGGGGAGCTGTTTTTT.

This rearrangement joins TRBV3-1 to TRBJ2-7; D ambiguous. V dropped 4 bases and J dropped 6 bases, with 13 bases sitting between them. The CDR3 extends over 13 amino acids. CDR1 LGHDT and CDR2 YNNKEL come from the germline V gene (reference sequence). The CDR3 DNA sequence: TGTGCCAGCAGCCCCGGGTCGCTGGGCGAGCAGTACTTC. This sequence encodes CASSPGSLGEQYF.

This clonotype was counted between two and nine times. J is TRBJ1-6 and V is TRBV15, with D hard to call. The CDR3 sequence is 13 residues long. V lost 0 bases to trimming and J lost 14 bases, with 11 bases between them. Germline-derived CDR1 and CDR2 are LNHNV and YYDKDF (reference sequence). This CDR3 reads CATSREGPGALHF. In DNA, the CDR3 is TGTGCCACCAGCAGAGAGGGCCCAGGAGCCCTCCACTTT.

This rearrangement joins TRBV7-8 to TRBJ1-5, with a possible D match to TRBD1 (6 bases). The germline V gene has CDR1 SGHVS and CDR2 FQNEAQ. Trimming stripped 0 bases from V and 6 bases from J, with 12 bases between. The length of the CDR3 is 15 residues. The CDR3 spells CASSLAPGVGQPQHF. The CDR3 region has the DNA TGTGCCAGCAGCTTAGCGCCAGGGGTGGGTCAGCCCCAGCATTTT.

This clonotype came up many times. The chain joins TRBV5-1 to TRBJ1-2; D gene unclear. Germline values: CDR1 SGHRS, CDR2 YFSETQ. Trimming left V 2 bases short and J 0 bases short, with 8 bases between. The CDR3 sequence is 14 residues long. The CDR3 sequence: CASSFGSTNYGYTF. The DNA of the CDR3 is TGCGCCAGCAGCTTCGGGAGTACTAACTATGGCTACACCTTC.